This T cell receptor beta chain was recovered during a study of T cell repertoires in cytomegalovirus infection. Study-level findings and limits: HLA-C-restricted TCR beta clonotypes specific for CMV led the ex vivo response.

Each CDR3 protein is one row after TCRdb ran MiXCR on the reads. The table has 20,000 to 30,000 distinct CDR3 sequences, approximately 24% seen once. Germline CDR1 and CDR2: SGHRS and YFSETQ. The V and J ends lost 3 bases and 5 bases, in that order; junction bases with no gene match: 7. CDR3 size: 14 residues. This clonotype was recorded only once. What it binds is not known. The chain uses TRBV5-1 and TRBJ1-2, with 7 positions matching TRBD1. Source: CD8+ T cells from cultured PBMCs, taken from culture after CMV antigen stimulation. This TCR came from a human donor in good health (CMV status not recorded). Some clones in this sample may be carry-over from other donors' samples. The CDR3 region has the DNA TGCGCCAGCAGCTCCGAATGGACAGGTTATGGCTACACCTTC. It is translated as CASSSEWTGYGYTF.